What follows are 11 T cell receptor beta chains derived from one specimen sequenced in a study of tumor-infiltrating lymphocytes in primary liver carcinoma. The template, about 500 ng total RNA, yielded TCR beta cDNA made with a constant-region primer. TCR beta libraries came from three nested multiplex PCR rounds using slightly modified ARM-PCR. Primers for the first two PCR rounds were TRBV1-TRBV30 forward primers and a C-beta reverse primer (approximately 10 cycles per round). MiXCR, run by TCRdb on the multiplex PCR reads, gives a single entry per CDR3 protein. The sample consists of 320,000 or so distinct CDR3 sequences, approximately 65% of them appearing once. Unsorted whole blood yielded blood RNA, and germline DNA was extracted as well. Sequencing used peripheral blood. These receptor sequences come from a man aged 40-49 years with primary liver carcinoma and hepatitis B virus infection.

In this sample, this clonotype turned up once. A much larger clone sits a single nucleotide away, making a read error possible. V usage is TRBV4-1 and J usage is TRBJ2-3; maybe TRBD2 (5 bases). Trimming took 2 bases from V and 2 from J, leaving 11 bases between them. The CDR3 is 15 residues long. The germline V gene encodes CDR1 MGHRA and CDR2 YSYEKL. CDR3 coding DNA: TGCGCCAGCAGCCAACTGCGGGCTTCCACAGATACGCAGTATTTT. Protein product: CASSQLRASTDTQYF.

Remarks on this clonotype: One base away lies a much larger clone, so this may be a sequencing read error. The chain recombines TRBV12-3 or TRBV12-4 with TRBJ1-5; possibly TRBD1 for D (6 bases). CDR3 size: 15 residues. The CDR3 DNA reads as TGTGCCAGGAGTTTAGAGGGGGGGGGGGATCAGCCCCAGCATTTT. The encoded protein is CARSLEGGGDQPQHF.

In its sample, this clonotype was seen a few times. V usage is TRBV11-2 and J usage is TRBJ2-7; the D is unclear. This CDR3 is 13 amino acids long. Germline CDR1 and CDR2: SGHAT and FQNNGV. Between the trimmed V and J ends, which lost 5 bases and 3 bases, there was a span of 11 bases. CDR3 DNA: TGTGCCAGCAGCCTAGGGTTGATCTACGAGCAGTACTTC. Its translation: CASSLGLIYEQYF.

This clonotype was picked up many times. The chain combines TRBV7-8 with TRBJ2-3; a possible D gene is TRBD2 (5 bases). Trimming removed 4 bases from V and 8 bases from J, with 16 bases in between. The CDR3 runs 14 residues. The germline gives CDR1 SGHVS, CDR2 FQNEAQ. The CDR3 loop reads CASSSDWYEGTQYF. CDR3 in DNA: TGTGCCAGCAGCTCCGACTGGTACGAGGGTACGCAGTATTTT.

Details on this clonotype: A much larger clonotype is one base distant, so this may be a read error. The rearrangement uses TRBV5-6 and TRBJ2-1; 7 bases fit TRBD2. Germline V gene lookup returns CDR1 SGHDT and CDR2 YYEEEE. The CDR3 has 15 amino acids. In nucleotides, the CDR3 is TGTGCCAGGAGCTTGGGCCTAGCGGCCTACAATGAGCAGTTCTTC. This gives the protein CARSLGLAAYNEQFF.

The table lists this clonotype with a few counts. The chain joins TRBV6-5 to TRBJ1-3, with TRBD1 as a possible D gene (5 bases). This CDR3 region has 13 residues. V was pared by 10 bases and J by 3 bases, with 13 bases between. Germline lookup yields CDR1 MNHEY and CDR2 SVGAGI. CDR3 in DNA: TGTGCCACCGGGACTTTAAATGGAAACACCATATATTTT. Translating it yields CATGTLNGNTIYF.

This CDR3 reads CASSLSSGRADTQYF. CDR3 nucleotides: TGTGCCAGCAGCTTGTCTAGCGGGAGAGCAGATACGCAGTATTTT. The rearrangement links TRBV5-4 to TRBJ2-3; 10 bases are a match to TRBD2. V shed 1 base and J 4 bases; nucleotides not matched to a gene: 3. CDR3 size: 15 residues. From germline, CDR1 is SGHNT and CDR2 YYREEE (reference sequence).

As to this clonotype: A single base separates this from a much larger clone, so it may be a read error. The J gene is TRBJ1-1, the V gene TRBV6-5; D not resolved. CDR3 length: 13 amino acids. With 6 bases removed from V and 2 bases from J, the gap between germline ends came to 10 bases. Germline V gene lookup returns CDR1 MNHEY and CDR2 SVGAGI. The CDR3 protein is CASRSIINTEAFF. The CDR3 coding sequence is TGTGCCAGCAGAAGCATTATAAACACTGAAGCTTTCTTT.

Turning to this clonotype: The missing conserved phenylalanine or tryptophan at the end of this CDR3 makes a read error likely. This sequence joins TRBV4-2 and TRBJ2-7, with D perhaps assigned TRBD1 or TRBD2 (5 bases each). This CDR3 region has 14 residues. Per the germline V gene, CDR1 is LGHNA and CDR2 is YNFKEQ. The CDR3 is CASSQDEGTYDQYL. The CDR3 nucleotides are TGTGCCAGCAGCCAAGACGAGGGGACCTACGATCAGTACCTC.

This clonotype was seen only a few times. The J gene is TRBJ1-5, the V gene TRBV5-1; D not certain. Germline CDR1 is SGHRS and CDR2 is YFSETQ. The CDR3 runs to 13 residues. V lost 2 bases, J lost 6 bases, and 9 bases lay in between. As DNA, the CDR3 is TGCGCCAGCAGCTTAGAAGGTGCTCAGCCCCAGCATTTT. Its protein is CASSLEGAQPQHF.

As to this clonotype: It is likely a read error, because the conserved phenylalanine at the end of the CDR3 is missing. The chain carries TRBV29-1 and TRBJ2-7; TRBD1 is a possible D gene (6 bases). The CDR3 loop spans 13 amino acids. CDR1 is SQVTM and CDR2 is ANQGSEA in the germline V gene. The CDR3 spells CSVEGDKEYEQYL. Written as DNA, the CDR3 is TGCAGCGTTGAAGGGGACAAGGAGTACGAACAGTACTTA.